The next 25 T cell receptor beta chains were all read from a single sample in a study of T cells in Graves' hyperthyroidism and ophthalmopathy. Authors of the study amplified TCR beta CDR3 regions from RNA transcripts. Primed by the HTBI set, a first-round RT-PCR was run on the TCR CDR3. TCRdb reprocessed the multiplex PCR reads with MiXCR, giving one entry per CDR3 protein. The sample records approximately 370,000 distinct CDR3 sequences, about 15% being singletons. The sequenced sample consisted of blood. Receptors were obtained from a woman aged 30 to 39 with Graves' hyperthyroidism that later progressed to Graves' ophthalmopathy.

The table lists this clonotype with many counts. The chain combines TRBV20-1 with TRBJ2-1; 13 bases are shared with TRBD2. The CDR3 loop spans 18 amino acids. J gave up 2 bases and V 0 bases, and 7 bases lay outside the gene matches. Per germline, CDR1 DFQATT and CDR2 SNEGSKA (reference sequence). CDR3 in amino acids: CSARDRTSGSRAYNEQFF. CDR3 DNA: TGCAGTGCTAGAGATAGGACTAGCGGGAGTCGCGCCTACAATGAGCAGTTCTTC.

In regard to this clonotype: A much more abundant neighbour one base away suggests this may be a read error. The chain employs TRBV3-1 and TRBJ2-4, with 9 bases aligning to TRBD1. The germline gives CDR1 LGHDT, CDR2 YNNKEL (reference sequence). The CDR3 is made up of 18 amino acids. The CDR3 sequence is CASSQSFGTGYSKNIRYF. DNA for the CDR3: TGTGCCAGCAGCCAGAGCTTCGGGACAGGGTATTCCAAAAACATTCGGTACTTC.

In this sample, this clonotype turned up many times. This chain links TRBV2 with TRBJ1-1; D is unresolved. Germline V gene sequence: CDR1 SNHLY, CDR2 FYNNEI. The germline V and J ends were trimmed by 3 bases and 4 bases, with 6 bases remaining between them. The CDR3 has 12 residues. CDR3 sequence (DNA): TGTGCCAGCAGTGAGGTGGTCACTGAAGCTTTCTTT. Protein: CASSEVVTEAFF.

As for this clonotype: A much bigger clone sits one base away, suggesting this may be a read error. V gene TRBV28 combines with J gene TRBJ2-5; possible D gene TRBD2, 6 bases. The germline gives CDR1 MDHEN, CDR2 SYDVKM. The V end lost 6 bases, the J end lost 7 bases, and 15 bases lay between the germline ends. The CDR3 covers 13 residues. CDR3 sequence (DNA): TGTGCCAGCAGCAGAAGACTAGAAGCGACCCAGTACTTC. It is translated as CASSRRLEATQYF.

V gene TRBV5-1 combines with J gene TRBJ2-1; the D is unclear. CDR1 and CDR2 from the germline V gene are SGHRS and YFSETQ. The CDR3 is 15 residues long. V was pared by 2 bases and J by 7 bases, with 16 bases between. In nucleotides, the CDR3 is TGCGCCAGCAGCTTATTATCCCCCCATACAAATGAGCAGTTCTTC. Its protein product is CASSLLSPHTNEQFF.

The chain has TRBV19 and TRBJ2-1; TRBD2 might be the D (5 bases). V shed 5 bases and J shed 6 bases, with 17 bases lying between them. The germline V gene has CDR1 LNHDA and CDR2 SQIVND (reference sequence). The CDR3 covers 15 residues. The CDR3 nucleotides read TGTGCCAGTAGTCGAGCATCCGGGGAGTTCAATGAGCAGTTCTTC. Translating gives CASSRASGEFNEQFF.

V and J are TRBV19 and TRBJ1-6; 11 bases match TRBD1. V gave up 7 bases and J gave up 6 bases; unmatched junction bases: 5. Germline CDR1 is LNHDA and CDR2 is SQIVND (reference sequence). The CDR3 consists of 15 residues. CDR3 sequence reads: CASTTGTGGNSPLHF. CDR3 nucleotides: TGTGCCAGTACCACCGGGACAGGGGGTAATTCACCCCTCCACTTT.

A few counts support this clonotype. The V call is TRBV10-1, the J call TRBJ1-4; D gene ambiguous. The CDR3 is made up of 13 amino acids. V lost 6 bases and J 5 bases, leaving 10 bases between the germline ends. CDR1 WNHNN and CDR2 SYGVQD come from the germline V gene (reference sequence). The CDR3 reads CASRRHWNEKLFF. In DNA form, the CDR3 reads TGCGCCAGCAGGAGACATTGGAATGAAAAACTGTTTTTT.

This rearrangement joins TRBV2 to TRBJ2-3; 10 bases are a match to TRBD2. V gave up 6 bases and J gave up 4 bases; unmatched junction bases: 10. In germline, CDR1 is SNHLY, CDR2 FYNNEI. This CDR3 is 16 amino acids long. The DNA of the CDR3 is TGTGCCAGCAGCGACTCTAGCGGGAGTGGAGCAGATACGCAGTATTTT. It yields the protein CASSDSSGSGADTQYF.

This clonotype was observed a few times. V usage is TRBV7-8 and J usage is TRBJ1-2; a possible D gene is TRBD1 (5 bases). From germline, CDR1 is SGHVS and CDR2 FQNEAQ. This CDR3 is built from 14 residues. Trimming removed 6 bases at V and 6 bases at J, with 17 bases between. The CDR3 loop reads CASRGRDGKNGYTF. CDR3 nucleotides: TGTGCCAGCAGGGGCCGGGACGGGAAAAATGGCTACACCTTC. Full variable domain (remainder filled in from reference TRBV7-8 and TRBJ1-2): GAGVSQSPRYKVAKRGQDVALRCDPISGHVSLFWYQQALGQGPEFLTYFQNEAQLDKSGLPSDRFFAERPEGSVSTLKIQRTQQEDSAVYLCASRGRDGKNGYTFGSGTRLTVV.

The chain carries TRBV5-1 and TRBJ2-3, with D possibly being TRBD2 (6 bases). The CDR3 length is 15 residues. The V and J ends lost 0 bases and 2 bases respectively, with 10 bases between them. Germline V gene sequence: CDR1 SGHRS, CDR2 YFSETQ. The CDR3 nucleotides read TGCGCCAGCAGCTTGGACGGGACTTTCACAGATACGCAGTATTTT. Translated, it gives CASSLDGTFTDTQYF. Combining the CDR3 with reference TRBV5-1 and TRBJ2-3 gives the whole variable domain KAGVTQTPRYLIKTRGQQVTLSCSPISGHRSVSWYQQTPGQGLQFLFEYFSETQRNKGNFPGRFSGRQFSNSRSEMNVSTLELGDSALYLCASSLDGTFTDTQYFGPGTRLTVL.

This clonotype was observed many times. The genes are TRBV12-3 or TRBV12-4 and TRBJ2-1; possible D gene TRBD2, 6 bases. V lost 6 bases and J lost 0, with 15 bases in between. The CDR3 has 16 amino acids. The DNA of the CDR3 is TGTGCCAGCAGATCGTACGGAGGGAGCTCCTACAATGAGCAGTTCTTC. Its protein product is CASRSYGGSSYNEQFF.

This chain joins TRBV7-8 and TRBJ1-2; 8 nucleotides align to TRBD1. With V trimmed by 2 bases and J by 6 bases, 14 bases remained unmatched. This CDR3 spans 17 amino acids. Germline CDR1 is SGHVS and CDR2 is FQNEAQ. CDR3 in amino acids: CASSLFGRTGFYNGYTF. CDR3 sequence (DNA): TGTGCCAGCAGCTTATTTGGCAGGACAGGGTTTTATAATGGCTACACCTTC.

This clonotype was counted at least ten times. V is TRBV5-1 and J is TRBJ2-7, with D perhaps assigned TRBD1 or TRBD2 (6 bases each). Trimming stripped 4 bases from V and 3 bases from J, with 14 bases between. From germline, CDR1 is SGHRS and CDR2 YFSETQ. The CDR3 runs to 14 residues. CDR3 protein: CASSRRGESYEQYF. CDR3 coding DNA: TGCGCCAGCAGCCGAAGGGGGGAAAGCTACGAGCAGTACTTC.

This clonotype was counted ten times or more. In DNA form, the CDR3 reads TGTGCCAGCAGTGAGCGACATAATTCACCCCTCCACTTT. It is translated as CASSERHNSPLHF. The rearrangement uses TRBV6-1 and TRBJ1-6; D unresolved. Germline values: CDR1 MNHNS, CDR2 SASEGT. The CDR3 is 13 residues long. V lost 3 bases and J 5 bases, leaving 5 bases between the germline ends.

The sample holds many counts of this clonotype. This chain joins TRBV5-5 and TRBJ2-5, with D perhaps TRBD2 (5 bases). V was cut by 5 bases and J by 7 bases, with 12 bases left in between. Germline CDR1 is SGHKS and CDR2 is YYEKEE (reference sequence). The CDR3 has 12 residues. The DNA for the CDR3 is TGTGCCAGCAGTGTGGACTTAGGGACCCAGTACTTC. Residues: CASSVDLGTQYF.

In its sample, this clonotype was seen many times. This chain joins TRBV28 and TRBJ1-2, with D perhaps matching TRBD1 (6 bases). The V end was cut by 4 bases, the J end by 4 bases, with 10 bases between. CDR3 length: 13 amino acids. The germline V gene encodes CDR1 MDHEN and CDR2 SYDVKM. The CDR3 loop reads CASSSQGPYGYTF. The CDR3 nucleotides are TGTGCCAGCAGTTCGCAGGGGCCCTATGGCTACACCTTC.

Only a few counts were recorded for this clonotype. The V and J genes are TRBV5-1 and TRBJ2-1; D not certain. Germline loops: CDR1 SGHRS, CDR2 YFSETQ. The CDR3 is 13 amino acids. The V end was cut by 1 base, the J end by 6 bases, with 8 bases between. CDR3: CASSLLGSNEQFF. The CDR3 DNA reads TGCGCCAGCAGCTTGCTCGGTAGCAATGAGCAGTTCTTC.

This clonotype was picked up many times. This sequence joins TRBV20-1 and TRBJ2-7, with D perhaps matching TRBD1 (6 bases). V lost 4 bases, J lost 2 bases, and 21 bases lay in between. Germline CDR1 and CDR2: DFQATT and SNEGSKA (reference sequence). The CDR3 has 16 residues. The CDR3 nucleotides read TGCAGTGCTAAACGTACAGGGATTCCCCTTCCCTACGAGCAGTACTTC. As protein: CSAKRTGIPLPYEQYF.

This clonotype has a count of ten or more. The genes are TRBV12-3 or TRBV12-4 and TRBJ1-2, with D perhaps TRBD1 (6 bases). V was shortened by 5 bases and J by 6 bases, with 13 bases between the two germline ends. This CDR3 comprises 13 residues. The CDR3 sequence is CASSSRTADGYTF. DNA for the CDR3: TGTGCCAGCAGTAGCAGGACAGCAGATGGCTACACCTTC.

The J gene is TRBJ2-1, the V gene TRBV12-3 or TRBV12-4; D is perhaps TRBD2 (6 bases). The CDR3 sequence is 13 residues long. Trimming shortened V by 6 bases and J by 5 bases, and 11 bases separated the two germline ends. CDR3 residues: CASRALANNEQFF. The CDR3 bases are TGTGCCAGCAGAGCCCTAGCGAACAATGAGCAGTTCTTC.

This rearrangement joins TRBV5-1 to TRBJ1-1, with a possible D match to TRBD1 (5 bases). This CDR3 comprises 14 residues. The V and J ends lost 4 bases and 3 bases respectively, with 13 bases between them. The V gene's germline CDR1 is SGHRS and CDR2 YFSETQ. CDR3 in amino acids: CASSRSVGDTEAFF. CDR3 nucleotides: TGCGCCAGCAGCCGCTCAGTAGGGGACACTGAAGCTTTCTTT.

The rearrangement joins TRBV29-1 to TRBJ1-2, with a possible D match to TRBD1 (6 bases). The CDR3 runs to 13 residues. Trimming left V 1 base short and J 6 bases short, with 12 bases between. CDR1 and CDR2 from the germline V gene are SQVTM and ANQGSEA. CDR3 amino acids: CSVEGGRGHGYTF. The CDR3 DNA follows: TGCAGCGTTGAAGGGGGGCGAGGCCATGGCTACACCTTC.

This clonotype has ten or more counts. The V and J genes are TRBV27 and TRBJ2-7; TRBD2 aligns across 7 bases. Trimming at V came to 9 bases and at J to 0 bases, leaving 8 bases not matched to a gene. Germline V CDR1 and CDR2: MNHEY, SMNVEV (reference sequence). The CDR3 consists of 14 residues. Here the CDR3 reads CASKRDPSSYEQYF. The DNA of the CDR3 is TGTGCCAGTAAGCGGGACCCCAGCTCCTACGAGCAGTACTTC.

This clonotype was counted ten times or more. The chain employs TRBV27 and TRBJ2-1; D may match TRBD1 or TRBD2 (6 bases each). The germline gives CDR1 MNHEY, CDR2 SMNVEV (reference sequence). The V and J ends lost 6 bases and 6 bases respectively, with 24 bases between them. The CDR3 spans 17 residues. The CDR3 coding sequence is TGTGCCAGCAGCTTTTATCGGGGGCAGGGACGGGTCAATGAGCAGTTCTTC. Translated: CASSFYRGQGRVNEQFF.